The rows below give T cell receptor beta chains drawn from one sample of a study of T cells in Graves' hyperthyroidism and ophthalmopathy. Via MiXCR, TCRdb re-called the multiplex PCR reads, giving one row per CDR3 protein. The data hold more than 650,000 distinct CDR3 sequences, with 14% observed a single time. What was sequenced was blood. The receptors shown here come from a woman aged 18-35 years with Graves' hyperthyroidism. CDR3s include the opening cysteine and the closing phenylalanine or tryptophan. A D gene is named only where the DNA matches it firmly. Expanded clones get a size class; other rows say once, few or many, or leave the size out.

J: TRBJ1-2; V: TRBV19; size: few; D: -; length: 15; DNA: TGTGCCAGTAGTATGGGGGGGAGGGCCGGAGAGGGCTACACCTTC; CDR3: CASSMGGRAGEGYTF
J: TRBJ1-1; V: TRBV24-1; size: -; D: TRBD1; length: 17; DNA: TGTGCCACCAGTGACCCCTACTCTGGACAGGGGGGCACTGAAGCTTTCTTT; CDR3: CATSDPYSGQGGTEAFF
J: TRBJ1-1; V: TRBV30; size: many; D: -; length: 13; DNA: TGTGCCTGGAGTGTACTGGGCTCCACTGAAGCTTTCTTT; CDR3: CAWSVLGSTEAFF
J: TRBJ2-7; V: TRBV6-5; size: many; D: -; length: 17; DNA: TGTGCCAGCAGTTATATTAATTCAGGGATTTCCTCCTACGAGCAGTACTTC; CDR3: CASSYINSGISSYEQYF
J: TRBJ1-2; V: TRBV19; size: -; D: -; length: 15; DNA: TGTGCCAGCCGGACATTCGCTACCTTTGACTATGGCTACACCTTC; CDR3: CASRTFATFDYGYTF
J: TRBJ2-2; V: TRBV12-3/TRBV12-4; size: many; D: -; length: 19; DNA: TGTGCCAGCAGTTTGTTTGCGGTGAAACAACCAGCGAACACCGGGGAGCTGTTTTTT; CDR3: CASSLFAVKQPANTGELFF
J: TRBJ1-4; V: TRBV7-9; size: few; D: TRBD1; length: 14; DNA: TGTGCCAGCAGCAACAGGGGGCGCGATGAAAAACTGTTTTTT; CDR3: CASSNRGRDEKLFF
J: TRBJ1-6; V: TRBV2; size: -; D: -; length: 13; DNA: TGTGCCAGCAGTCCCCCGTGGGGTTCACCCCTCCACTTT; CDR3: CASSPPWGSPLHF
J: TRBJ2-3; V: TRBV10-1; size: -; D: -; length: 16; DNA: TGCGCCAGCAGTGATACCTGGGGAGCTAGCACAGATACGCAGTATTTT; CDR3: CASSDTWGASTDTQYF
J: TRBJ1-2; V: TRBV28; size: few; D: -; length: 13; DNA: TGTGCCAGCACACAGCTAGCTAACTATGGCTACACCTTC; CDR3: CASTQLANYGYTF
J: TRBJ2-5; V: TRBV7-8; size: -; D: -; length: 17; DNA: TGTGCCAGCATGGGGATTTTGGCTGCCTCCTCGGACGAGACCCAGTACTTC; CDR3: CASMGILAASSDETQYF
J: TRBJ2-7; V: TRBV20-1; size: -; D: -; length: 15; DNA: TGCAGTGCTAGAGATGTCCGGTCTTTTTCCTACGAGCAGTACTTC; CDR3: CSARDVRSFSYEQYF
J: TRBJ1-4; V: TRBV12-3/TRBV12-4; size: many; D: -; length: 12; DNA: TGTGCCAGCTGGGGGGGGAATGAAAAACTGTTTTTT; CDR3: CASWGGNEKLFF
J: TRBJ2-7; V: TRBV4-1; size: -; D: TRBD2; length: 17; DNA: TGCGCCAGCAGCCACCGAATGGCAAGCGGGAGAAACTACGAGCAGTACTTC; CDR3: CASSHRMASGRNYEQYF
J: TRBJ2-6; V: TRBV7-3; size: -; D: TRBD1; length: 15; DNA: TGTGCCAGCAGCGCACAGGGGGCTGGGGCCAACGTCCTGACTTTC; CDR3: CASSAQGAGANVLTF
J: TRBJ2-2; V: TRBV24-1; size: -; D: TRBD1; length: 18; DNA: TGTGCCACCAGTGACCCCCGTCCGGACAGGGGAAACACCGGGGAGCTGTCTTTT; CDR3: CATSDPRPDRGNTGELSF
J: TRBJ2-7; V: TRBV12-3/TRBV12-4; size: many; D: -; length: 11; DNA: TGTGCCAGCACCGCGGGGTACGAGCAGTACTTC; CDR3: CASTAGYEQYF
J: TRBJ2-7; V: TRBV10-3; size: few; D: -; length: 13; DNA: TGTGCCATCAGTGGTGGGGGTATCTACGAGCAGTACTTC; CDR3: CAISGGGIYEQYF
J: TRBJ1-2; V: TRBV10-3; size: few; D: TRBD1; length: 16; DNA: TGTGCCATCAGTGGGCCGGGACAGGGCCAAGGTATTGGCTACACCTTC; CDR3: CAISGPGQGQGIGYTF
J: TRBJ1-1; V: TRBV20-1; size: few; D: TRBD1; length: 14; DNA: TGCAGTGCTAGCAGGGGGCGAAGGGAAACTGAAGCTTTCTTT; CDR3: CSASRGRRETEAFF
J: TRBJ2-4; V: TRBV18; size: few; D: TRBD2; length: 14; DNA: TGTGCCAGCTCCCCTAGCGGGAGCGTCAACATTCAGTACTTC; CDR3: CASSPSGSVNIQYF
J: TRBJ1-3; V: TRBV6-1; size: -; D: -; length: 13; DNA: TGTGCCAGCATTTCAGCTCTTGGAAACACCATATATTTT; CDR3: CASISALGNTIYF
J: TRBJ2-1; V: TRBV11-3; size: many; D: -; length: 15; DNA: TGTGCCAGCAGCTTTCCCGGTCTGGGGGACAATGAGCAGTTCTTC; CDR3: CASSFPGLGDNEQFF
J: TRBJ2-1; V: TRBV4-3; size: -; D: TRBD1; length: 17; DNA: TGCGCCAGCAGCTTCGGCCAGGGGACAGTTCTCTACAATGAGCAGTTCTTC; CDR3: CASSFGQGTVLYNEQFF
J: TRBJ2-7; V: TRBV2; size: -; D: -; length: 9; DNA: TGTGCCAGCGGGAACGAGCAGTACTTC; CDR3: CASGNEQYF
J: TRBJ1-2; V: TRBV6-2/TRBV6-3; size: few; D: TRBD1; length: 14; DNA: TGTGCCAGCACGACTGGGACAGGGATCTATGGCTACACCTTC; CDR3: CASTTGTGIYGYTF
J: TRBJ2-7; V: TRBV6-1; size: many; D: TRBD2; length: 14; DNA: TGTGCCAGCAGTTATCTAGCGGGAGACTACGAGCAGTACTTC; CDR3: CASSYLAGDYEQYF
J: TRBJ2-5; V: TRBV20-1; size: few; D: TRBD2; length: 15; DNA: TGCAGTGCTAGAGGGCTAGCGGGGGCCCAAGAGACCCAGTACTTC; CDR3: CSARGLAGAQETQYF
J: TRBJ2-1; V: TRBV9; size: -; D: -; length: 17; DNA: TGTGCCAGCAGCGTAGCTTTGACTGAAGGGATACACAATGAGCAGTTCTTC; CDR3: CASSVALTEGIHNEQFF
J: TRBJ2-1; V: TRBV5-1; size: many; D: -; length: 15; DNA: TGCGCCAGCAGCTTGGGGGGACTGAAGCGCGATGAGCAGTTCTTC; CDR3: CASSLGGLKRDEQFF
J: TRBJ2-7; V: TRBV20-1; size: many; D: TRBD2; length: 15; DNA: TGCAGTGCTCTAATGACTAGCGGGAGTTCCTACGAGCAGTACTTC; CDR3: CSALMTSGSSYEQYF
J: TRBJ2-3; V: TRBV2; size: many; D: -; length: 12; DNA: TGTGCCAGTTTACCTTTCACAGATACGCAGTATTTT; CDR3: CASLPFTDTQYF
J: TRBJ1-2; V: TRBV18; size: many; D: -; length: 13; DNA: TGTGCCAGCTCACCACGCAGGAACTATGGCTACACCTTC; CDR3: CASSPRRNYGYTF
J: TRBJ2-1; V: TRBV4-2; size: few; D: TRBD2; length: 17; DNA: TGTGCCAGCAGCCAAGAAACCCTAGCGGGAGTGGTGAATGAGCAGTTCTTC; CDR3: CASSQETLAGVVNEQFF
J: TRBJ1-1; V: TRBV30; size: many; D: -; length: 13; DNA: TGTGCCTGGAGTGTGGGCGGAGGTAGGGCAGCTTTCTTT; CDR3: CAWSVGGGRAAFF
J: TRBJ2-1; V: TRBV14; size: -; D: -; length: 16; DNA: TGTGCCAGCAGCCAAGAGGGTCCGGGTTCCCACAATGAGCAGTTCTTC; CDR3: CASSQEGPGSHNEQFF
J: TRBJ2-1; V: TRBV24-1; size: few; D: TRBD2; length: 18; DNA: TGTGCCACCAGTGATCCGCGGACTAGCGGGAGCCTTTACAATGAGCAGTTCTTC; CDR3: CATSDPRTSGSLYNEQFF
J: TRBJ1-4; V: TRBV7-9; size: -; D: -; length: 15; DNA: TGTGCCAGCAGCTTAAGAGGCCAGTTAAATGAAAAACTGTTTTTT; CDR3: CASSLRGQLNEKLFF
J: TRBJ1-2; V: TRBV7-9; size: -; D: -; length: 18; DNA: TGTGCCAGCAGCCAACCGCGGGGCCATTCAATCGCTAACTATGGCTACACCTTC; CDR3: CASSQPRGHSIANYGYTF
J: TRBJ2-3; V: TRBV27; size: many; D: -; length: 16; DNA: TGTGCCAGCAGTTCGAACCCCGGGACTCAGCAAGATACGCAGTATTTT; CDR3: CASSSNPGTQQDTQYF
J: TRBJ2-7; V: TRBV7-8; size: many; D: TRBD1; length: 14; DNA: TGTGCCAGCAGCGCCCGACAGGGAAGCTACGAGCAGTACTTC; CDR3: CASSARQGSYEQYF
J: TRBJ1-2; V: TRBV7-2; size: many; D: -; length: 12; DNA: TGTGCCAGCAGCTTAGGGTCGGGCGGCTACACCTTC; CDR3: CASSLGSGGYTF
J: TRBJ1-5; V: TRBV7-9; size: many; D: -; length: 12; DNA: TGTGCCAGCAGCTCCACATACCAGCCCCAGCATTTT; CDR3: CASSSTYQPQHF
J: TRBJ1-6; V: TRBV3-1; size: many; D: -; length: 14; DNA: TGTGCCAGCGTCTCGATTGGGACGAATTCACCCCTCCACTTT; CDR3: CASVSIGTNSPLHF
J: TRBJ2-1; V: TRBV19; size: many; D: -; length: 16; DNA: TGTGCCAGTAGTTACCCTCGAGGGAGCTCCTACAATGAGCAGTTCTTC; CDR3: CASSYPRGSSYNEQFF
J: TRBJ2-4; V: TRBV10-1; size: -; D: TRBD2; length: 15; DNA: TGCGCCAGCAGCGCAGAGCGGGAGGGCAAAAACATTCAGTACTTC; CDR3: CASSAEREGKNIQYF
J: TRBJ1-1; V: TRBV11-3; size: many; D: -; length: 15; DNA: TGTGCCAGCAGCCCCTTCCGGGCACGTGTGACTGAAGCTTTCTTT; CDR3: CASSPFRARVTEAFF
J: TRBJ2-5; V: TRBV28; size: many; D: -; length: 14; DNA: TGTGCCAGCAGTTTAGGGGGAGCAAAAGAGACCCAGTACTTC; CDR3: CASSLGGAKETQYF
J: TRBJ2-2; V: TRBV7-6; size: -; D: TRBD1; length: 16; DNA: TGTGCCAGCAGCACCCGACAGGGGAGGCAGGCCGGGGAGCTGTTTTTT; CDR3: CASSTRQGRQAGELFF
J: TRBJ2-5; V: TRBV12-3/TRBV12-4; size: many; D: -; length: 14; DNA: TGTGCCAGCACTAAATCCCGGGAGCCAGAGACCCAGTACTTC; CDR3: CASTKSREPETQYF
J: TRBJ1-1; V: TRBV20-1; size: few; D: -; length: 14; DNA: TGCAGTGCCGCATCGAGGGGATCTTGGGCTGAAGCTTTCTTT; CDR3: CSAASRGSWAEAFF